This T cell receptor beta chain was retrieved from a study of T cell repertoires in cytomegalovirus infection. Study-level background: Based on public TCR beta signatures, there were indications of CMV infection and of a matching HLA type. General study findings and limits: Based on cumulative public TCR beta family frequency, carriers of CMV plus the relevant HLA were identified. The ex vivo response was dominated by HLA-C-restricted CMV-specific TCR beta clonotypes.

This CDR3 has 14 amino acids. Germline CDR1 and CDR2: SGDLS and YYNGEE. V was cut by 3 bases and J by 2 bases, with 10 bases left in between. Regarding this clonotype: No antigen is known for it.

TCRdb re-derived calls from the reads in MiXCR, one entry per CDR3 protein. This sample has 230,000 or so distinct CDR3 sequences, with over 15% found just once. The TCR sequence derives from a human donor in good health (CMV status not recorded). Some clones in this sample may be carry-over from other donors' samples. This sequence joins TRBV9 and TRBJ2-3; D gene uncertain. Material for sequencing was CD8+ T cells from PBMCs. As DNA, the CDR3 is TGTGCCAGCAGCGGTACTGGTTACACAGATACGCAGTATTTT. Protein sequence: CASSGTGYTDTQYF. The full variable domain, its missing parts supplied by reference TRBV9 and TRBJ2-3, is DSGVTQTPKHLITATGQRVTLRCSPRSGDLSVYWYQQSLDQGLQFLIQYYNGEERAKGNILERFSAQQFPDLHSELNLSSLELGDSALYFCASSGTGYTDTQYFGPGTRLTVL.